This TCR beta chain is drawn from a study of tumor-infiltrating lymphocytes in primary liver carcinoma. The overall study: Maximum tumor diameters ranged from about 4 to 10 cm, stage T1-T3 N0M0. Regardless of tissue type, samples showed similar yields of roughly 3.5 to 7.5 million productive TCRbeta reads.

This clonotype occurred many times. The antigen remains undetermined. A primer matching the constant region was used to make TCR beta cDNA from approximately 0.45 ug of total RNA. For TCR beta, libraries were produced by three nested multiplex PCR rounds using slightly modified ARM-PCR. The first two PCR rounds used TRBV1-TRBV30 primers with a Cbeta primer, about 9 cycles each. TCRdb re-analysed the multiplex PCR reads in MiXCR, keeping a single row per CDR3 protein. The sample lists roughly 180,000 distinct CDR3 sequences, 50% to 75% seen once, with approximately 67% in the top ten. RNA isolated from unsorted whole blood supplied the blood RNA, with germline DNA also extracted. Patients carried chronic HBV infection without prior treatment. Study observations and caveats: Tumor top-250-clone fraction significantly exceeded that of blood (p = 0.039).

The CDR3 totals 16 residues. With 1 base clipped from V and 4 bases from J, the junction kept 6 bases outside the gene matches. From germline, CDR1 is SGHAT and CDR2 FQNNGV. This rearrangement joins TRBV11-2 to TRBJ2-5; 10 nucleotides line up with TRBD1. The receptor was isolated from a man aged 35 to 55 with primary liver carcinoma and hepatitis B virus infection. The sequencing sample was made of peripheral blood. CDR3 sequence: CASSLGGTGEGETQYF. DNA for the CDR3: TGTGCCAGCAGCTTAGGAGGGACAGGGGAAGGAGAGACCCAGTACTTC. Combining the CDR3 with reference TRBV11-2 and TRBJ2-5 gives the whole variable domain EAGVAQSPRYKIIEKRQSVAFWCNPISGHATLYWYQQILGQGPKLLIQFQNNGVVDDSQLPKDRFSAERLKGVDSTLKIQPAKLEDSAVYLCASSLGGTGEGETQYFGPGTRLLVL.